A selection of T cell receptor beta chains follows, all from one sample in a study of CD4+ T cells in melanoma. The table came from immunoSEQ multiplex PCR; TCRdb's copy has only in-frame clones and leaves some out. The data contain around 50,000 clones, roughly 89% of them singletons. Sequenced: peripheral blood. The receptors were sampled from a human donor with melanoma. Each CDR3 is given with its conserved first and last residue.

TRBJ2-5 | TRBV25-1 | CASSQQETQYF
TRBJ1-1 | TRBV10-1 | CASSGGDSPLNTEAFF
TRBJ2-2 | TRBV11-2 | CASSFVHRDGTGELFF
TRBJ1-1 | TRBV29-1 | CSVGTAGEAFF
TRBJ2-1 | TRBV19 | CASREGYRYSYNEQFF
TRBJ2-3 | TRBV28 | CASTGGGGRITDTQYF
TRBJ1-4 | TRBV4-1 | CASSQVGTEKLFF
TRBJ1-1 | TRBV18 | CASSASQGAVNTEAFF
TRBJ1-1 | TRBV28 | CASSLGQGSEAFF
TRBJ2-1 | TRBV9 | CASSSRTGWDEQFF
TRBJ2-3 | TRBV5-1 | CASSLIGYLGEGDTDTQYF
TRBJ1-1 | TRBV10-3 | CATSGTLEAFF
TRBJ2-2 | TRBV11-3 | CASSWGQGKMNTGELFF
TRBJ1-1 | TRBV6-5 | CASGVGDTEAFF
TRBJ2-2 | TRBV28 | CASSHLGGYTGELFF
TRBJ2-5 | TRBV9 | CASSATGSPSGEQYF
TRBJ1-6 | TRBV15 | CATSRDRGYNSPLHF
TRBJ2-7 | TRBV7-9 | CASSLDRFLDEQYF
TRBJ1-2 | TRBV7-9 | CASSLEMAGYTF
TRBJ2-2 | TRBV27 | CASLIHREVRTGELFF
TRBJ2-7 | TRBV15 | CATSRFRPGQGARGSYEQYF
TRBJ1-5 | TRBV27 | CASSRQDSNQPQHF
TRBJ2-5 | TRBV6-1 | CASSEGLTGLKTQYF
TRBJ2-7 | TRBV7-9 | CASSLRAGGSYEQYF
TRBJ1-2 | TRBV5-4 | CASSETGTGPNYGYTF
TRBJ2-5 | TRBV7-9 | CASSTIFDGEETQYF
TRBJ2-7 | TRBV7-2 | CASSPGSLEQYF
TRBJ1-2 | TRBV5-4 | CASSFEREGGYTF
TRBJ1-6 | TRBV10-3 | CAIKAGEGSPLHF
TRBJ2-2 | TRBV9 | CASSVDQLGIGELFF
- | TRBV7-7 | CASSLGQGAEQYF
TRBJ1-2 | TRBV18 | CASSERQGDYGYTF
TRBJ1-2 | TRBV11-2 | CASSLGQGAYGYTF
TRBJ2-1 | TRBV7-2 | CASSPDPGYNEQFF
TRBJ2-7 | TRBV9 | CASSADGTAYEQYF
TRBJ2-5 | TRBV6-6 | CASSYWGSQETQYF
- | TRBV7-8 | CASSLATSSGVSYEQYF
TRBJ2-7 | TRBV9 | CASSVEGTSGVYEQYF
TRBJ1-2 | TRBV9 | CASSVGGAAGGYTF
TRBJ1-1 | TRBV11-2 | CASSLDQGVEAFF
TRBJ2-7 | TRBV7-6 | CASSRPEDEQYF
TRBJ2-1 | TRBV7-9 | CASSLGLGGIFYNEQFF
TRBJ2-3 | TRBV13 | CASSHPGLNTDTQYF
TRBJ1-6 | TRBV5-5 | CASSFDRENSPLHF
TRBJ2-1 | TRBV18 | CASSTRGADRGNNEQFF
TRBJ2-2 | TRBV7-3 | CASSLLTNTGELFF
TRBJ2-1 | TRBV7-3 | CASSARQGSSYNEQFF
TRBJ1-2 | TRBV13 | CASSPWGRDDYGYTF
TRBJ1-1 | TRBV28 | CASSLPRGWYTEAFF
TRBJ1-4 | TRBV28 | CATGEFNEKLFF